The clone carrying this T cell receptor beta chain was recorded a few times. Its antigen is still unknown. The entry originates in a study of beta chain features in type 1 diabetes. Study as a whole: Patient and healthy donor groups were alike in age, gender and cell yields. Study findings and constraints: Sequencing from cDNA could over-represent high-TCR-expressing cells. In these data, an HLA type influence on TCRB rearrangement remained unresolved.

V lost 5 bases and J lost 0, with 7 bases in between. This CDR3 is 13 amino acids long. CDR1 is SGHTA, CDR2 FQGNSA, per germline. The study reverse transcribed the entire isolated RNA, so it sequenced expressed TCRB transcripts. The average output of naive, central memory and regulatory T cell samples was 3.6 million or so reads. Assay used: immunoSEQ multiplex PCR; TCRdb lists only in-frame clones, some missing. The repertoire has 300,000 to 350,000 clones, less than 15% of them found once; the top ten carry roughly 7%. This clonotype originated in a man between 25 and 39 years old in good health. The chain combines TRBV7-2 with TRBJ1-2; D remains unclear. The sample comprised central memory CD4+ T cells from blood. The CDR3 spells CASSAAANYGYTF. In DNA form, the CDR3 reads TGTGCCAGCAGCGCCGCGGCTAACTATGGCTACACCTTC.